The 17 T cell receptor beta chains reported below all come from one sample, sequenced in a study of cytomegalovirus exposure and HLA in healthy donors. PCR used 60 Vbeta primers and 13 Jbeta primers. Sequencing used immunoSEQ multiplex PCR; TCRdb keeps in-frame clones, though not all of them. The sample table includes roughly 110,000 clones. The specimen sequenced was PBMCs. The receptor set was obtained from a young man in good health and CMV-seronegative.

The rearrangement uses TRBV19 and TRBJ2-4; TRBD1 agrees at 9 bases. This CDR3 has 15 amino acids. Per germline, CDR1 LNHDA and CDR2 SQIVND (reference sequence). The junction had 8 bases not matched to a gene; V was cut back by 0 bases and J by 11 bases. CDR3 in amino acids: CASSIERDRVSLQYF. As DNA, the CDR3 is TGTGCCAGTAGTATAGAGCGGGACAGGGTTAGCCTTCAGTACTTC.

CDR3 sequence: CASTQDRDVYNEQFF. The CDR3 DNA reads TGTGCCAGCACCCAGGACAGGGATGTCTACAATGAGCAGTTCTTC. The chain couples TRBV2 to TRBJ2-1; 8 nucleotides agree with TRBD1. The CDR3 loop spans 15 amino acids. V shed 7 bases and J 3 bases; nucleotides not matched to a gene: 8. Germline V gene data show CDR1 as SNHLY and CDR2 as FYNNEI.

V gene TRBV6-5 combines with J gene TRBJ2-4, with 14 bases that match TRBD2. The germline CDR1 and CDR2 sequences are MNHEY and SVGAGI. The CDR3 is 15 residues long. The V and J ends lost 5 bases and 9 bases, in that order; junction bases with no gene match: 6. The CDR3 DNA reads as TGTGCCAGCAGTAGGACTAGCGGGGGGATTCTCATTCAGTACTTC. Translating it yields CASSRTSGGILIQYF.

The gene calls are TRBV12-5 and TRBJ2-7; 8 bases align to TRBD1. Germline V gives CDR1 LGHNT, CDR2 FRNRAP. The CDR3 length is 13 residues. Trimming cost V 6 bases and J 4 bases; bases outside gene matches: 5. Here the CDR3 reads CASGTDRAYEQYF. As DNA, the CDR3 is TGTGCTAGTGGAACGGACAGGGCGTACGAGCAGTACTTC.

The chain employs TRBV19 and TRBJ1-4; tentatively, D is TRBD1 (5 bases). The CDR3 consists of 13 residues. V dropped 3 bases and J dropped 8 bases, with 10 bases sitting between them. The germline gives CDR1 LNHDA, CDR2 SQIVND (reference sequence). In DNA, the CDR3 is TGTGCCAGTAGTATTGACAGTAGGGAAAAACTGTTTTTT. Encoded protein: CASSIDSREKLFF.

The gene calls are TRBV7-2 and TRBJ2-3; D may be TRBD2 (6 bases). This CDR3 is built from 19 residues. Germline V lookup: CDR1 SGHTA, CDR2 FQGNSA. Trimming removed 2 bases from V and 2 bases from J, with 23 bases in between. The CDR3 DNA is TGTGCCAGCAGCTTACTCGGTTTGGTCGGGACTGCTACCACAGATACGCAGTATTTT. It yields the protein CASSLLGLVGTATTDTQYF. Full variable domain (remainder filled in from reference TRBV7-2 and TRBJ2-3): GAGVSQSPSNKVTEKGKDVELRCDPISGHTALYWYRQSLGQGLEFLIYFQGNSAPDKSGLPSDRFSAERTGGSVSTLTIQRTQQEDSAVYLCASSLLGLVGTATTDTQYFGPGTRLTVL.

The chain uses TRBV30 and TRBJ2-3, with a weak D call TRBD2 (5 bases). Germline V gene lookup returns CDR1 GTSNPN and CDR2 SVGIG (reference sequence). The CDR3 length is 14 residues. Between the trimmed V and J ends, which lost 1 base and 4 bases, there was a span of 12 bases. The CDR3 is CAWSELANPDTQYF. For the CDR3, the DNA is TGTGCCTGGAGTGAGCTAGCAAACCCAGATACGCAGTATTTT.

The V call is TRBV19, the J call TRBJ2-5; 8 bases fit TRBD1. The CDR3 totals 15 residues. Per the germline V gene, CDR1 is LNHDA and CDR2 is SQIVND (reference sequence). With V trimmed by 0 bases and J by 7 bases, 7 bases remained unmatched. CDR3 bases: TGTGCCAGTAGTATAGACGGAGGACAGGGAAGGACCCAGTACTTC. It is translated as CASSIDGGQGRTQYF.

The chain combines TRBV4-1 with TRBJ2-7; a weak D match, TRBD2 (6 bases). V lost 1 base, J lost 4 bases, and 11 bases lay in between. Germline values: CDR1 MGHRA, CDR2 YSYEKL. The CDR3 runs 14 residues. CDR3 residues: CASSQGTGVYEQYF. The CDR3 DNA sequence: TGCGCCAGCAGCCAAGGGACGGGAGTTTACGAGCAGTACTTC.

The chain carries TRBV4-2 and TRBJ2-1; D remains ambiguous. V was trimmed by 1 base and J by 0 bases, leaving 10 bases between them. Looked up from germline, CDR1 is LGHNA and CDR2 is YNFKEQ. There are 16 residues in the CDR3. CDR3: CASSQVAGGSYNEQFF. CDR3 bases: TGTGCCAGCAGCCAAGTCGCCGGTGGCTCCTACAATGAGCAGTTCTTC.

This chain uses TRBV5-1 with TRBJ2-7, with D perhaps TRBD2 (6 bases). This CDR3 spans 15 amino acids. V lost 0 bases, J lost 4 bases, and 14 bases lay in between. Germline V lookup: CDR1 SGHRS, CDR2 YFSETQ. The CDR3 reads CASSLDGGLLYEQYF. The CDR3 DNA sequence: TGCGCCAGCAGCTTGGACGGGGGTCTTCTATACGAGCAGTACTTC.

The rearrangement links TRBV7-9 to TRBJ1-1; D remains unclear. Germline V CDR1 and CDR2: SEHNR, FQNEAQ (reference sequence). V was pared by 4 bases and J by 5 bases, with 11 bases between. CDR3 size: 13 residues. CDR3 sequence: CASSSSGGTEAFF. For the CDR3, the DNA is TGTGCCAGCAGCTCAAGCGGAGGGACTGAAGCTTTCTTT.

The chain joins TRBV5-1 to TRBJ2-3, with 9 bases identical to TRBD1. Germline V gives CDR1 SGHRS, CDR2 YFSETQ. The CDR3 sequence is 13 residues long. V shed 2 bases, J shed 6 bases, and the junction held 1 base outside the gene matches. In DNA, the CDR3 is TGCGCCAGCAGCTTAGGACAGGGGGATACGCAGTATTTT. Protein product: CASSLGQGDTQYF.

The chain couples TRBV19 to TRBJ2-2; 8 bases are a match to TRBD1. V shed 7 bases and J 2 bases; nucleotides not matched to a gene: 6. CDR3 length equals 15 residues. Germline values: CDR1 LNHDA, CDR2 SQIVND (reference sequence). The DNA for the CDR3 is TGTGCCAGTATTAGACAGGGGAGAAACACCGGGGAGCTGTTTTTT. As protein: CASIRQGRNTGELFF.

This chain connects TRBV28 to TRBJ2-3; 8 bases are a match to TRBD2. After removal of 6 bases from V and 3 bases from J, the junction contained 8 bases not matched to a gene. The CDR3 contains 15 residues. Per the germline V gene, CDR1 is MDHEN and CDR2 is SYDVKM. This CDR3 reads CASSPGTRGTDTQYF. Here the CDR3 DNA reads TGTGCCAGCAGCCCCGGGACTAGGGGGACAGATACGCAGTATTTT.

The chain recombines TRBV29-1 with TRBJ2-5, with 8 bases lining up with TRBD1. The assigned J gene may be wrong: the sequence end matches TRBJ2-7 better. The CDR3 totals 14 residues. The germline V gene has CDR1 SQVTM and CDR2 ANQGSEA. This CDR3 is CSVTTGVQGSEQYF. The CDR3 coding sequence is TGCAGCGTTACGACAGGGGTCCAAGGAAGCGAGCAGTACTTC.

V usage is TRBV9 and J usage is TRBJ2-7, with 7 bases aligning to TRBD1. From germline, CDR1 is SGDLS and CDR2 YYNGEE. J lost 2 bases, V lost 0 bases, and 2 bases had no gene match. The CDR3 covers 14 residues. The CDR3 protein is CASSVGQGPYEQYF. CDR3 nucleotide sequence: TGTGCCAGCAGCGTAGGACAGGGACCCTACGAGCAGTACTTC. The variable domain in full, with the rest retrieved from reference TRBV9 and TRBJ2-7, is DSGVTQTPKHLITATGQRVTLRCSPRSGDLSVYWYQQSLDQGLQFLIQYYNGEERAKGNILERFSAQQFPDLHSELNLSSLELGDSALYFCASSVGQGPYEQYFGPGTRLTVT.